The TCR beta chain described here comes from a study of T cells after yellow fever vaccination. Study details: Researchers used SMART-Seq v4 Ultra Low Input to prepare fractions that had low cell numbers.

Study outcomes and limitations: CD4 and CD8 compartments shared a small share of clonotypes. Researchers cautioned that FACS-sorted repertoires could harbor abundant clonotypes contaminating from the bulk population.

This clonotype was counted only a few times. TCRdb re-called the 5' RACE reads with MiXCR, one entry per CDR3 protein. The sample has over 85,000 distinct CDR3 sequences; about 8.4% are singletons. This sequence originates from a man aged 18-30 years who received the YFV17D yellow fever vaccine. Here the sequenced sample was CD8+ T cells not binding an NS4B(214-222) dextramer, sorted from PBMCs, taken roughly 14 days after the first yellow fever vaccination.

The CDR3 sequence is CASSFRSAGELFF. The CDR3 nucleotides are TGTGCCAGCAGTTTTAGGTCCGCCGGGGAGCTGTTTTTT. V and J are TRBV6-6 and TRBJ2-2, with unresolved D. CDR1 and CDR2 (germline): MNHNY, SVGAGI (reference sequence). Trimming took 4 bases from V and 6 from J, leaving 9 bases between them. The CDR3 sequence is 13 residues long.